This TCR beta chain originates from a study of blood T cells in healthy people across ages. The donors, aged roughly 6 to 95, were healthy Caucasians from Russia. In its sample, this clonotype was seen many times. Its antigen is currently unknown. Through a sample-barcoded 5' primer and a J-beta primer mix, a second PCR was run for roughly 6 to 12 cycles. MiXCR, run by TCRdb on the 5' RACE reads, gives a single entry per CDR3 protein. This table has 1.5 million to 2 million distinct CDR3 sequences, roughly 30% appearing once. Study findings and constraints: The study found more naive CD4+ cells and higher diversity in long-lived than aged donors.

CDR3 length equals 14 residues. V was pared by 2 bases and J by 9 bases, with 5 bases of the junction left unmatched. The chain combines TRBV12-3 or TRBV12-4 with TRBJ2-1, with 9 bases matching TRBD1. Sequenced input: blood. The clonotype comes from a woman aged 25 to 45 in good health. The CDR3 DNA follows: TGTGCCAGCAGTTTAAGACAGGGGGGTATTGAGCAGTTCTTC. It encodes CASSLRQGGIEQFF.